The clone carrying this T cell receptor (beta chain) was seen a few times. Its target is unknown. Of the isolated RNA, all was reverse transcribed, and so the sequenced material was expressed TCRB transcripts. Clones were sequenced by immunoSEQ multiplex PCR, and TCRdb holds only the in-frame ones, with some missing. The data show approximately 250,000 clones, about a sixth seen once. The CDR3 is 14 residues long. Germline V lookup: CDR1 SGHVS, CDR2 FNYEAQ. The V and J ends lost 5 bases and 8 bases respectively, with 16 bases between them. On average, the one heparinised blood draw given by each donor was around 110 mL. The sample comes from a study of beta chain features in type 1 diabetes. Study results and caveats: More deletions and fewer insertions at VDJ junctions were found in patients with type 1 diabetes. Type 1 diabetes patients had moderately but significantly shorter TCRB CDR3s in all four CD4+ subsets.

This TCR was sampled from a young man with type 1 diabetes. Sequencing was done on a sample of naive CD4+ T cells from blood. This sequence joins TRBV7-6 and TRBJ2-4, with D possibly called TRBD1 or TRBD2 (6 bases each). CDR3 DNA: TGTGCCAGCAGCCAACCGGGGGCCCGACACATTCAGTACTTC. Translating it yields CASSQPGARHIQYF.